This T cell receptor beta chain came from a study of vaccination effects on CD4 cells after COVID-19. Study-wide context: Each person got two doses of an mRNA SARS-CoV-2 vaccine, BNT162b2 or mRNA-1273. Study observations and caveats: At late timepoints after vaccination, vaccine- and infection-induced clones shrank markedly.

This clone has a handful of counts. Antigen specificity is unknown. Profiled with immunoSEQ multiplex PCR; TCRdb holds only in-frame clones, not every one. The table has 70,000 or so clones, roughly 73% seen once. Before any sequencing was done, the ViraFEST assay used viral peptide pools to expand antigen-specific CD4+ T cells. When around ten days of culture had elapsed, CD4+ T cells were isolated. By PCR, the person was confirmed to have had SARS-CoV-2 infection between March and December 2020. An HIV-1 Nef peptide pool was the negative control culture. The authors exchanged half the medium for IL-2 medium on days 3 and 7. The germline V gene encodes CDR1 SGHTA and CDR2 FQGTGA. V gave up 5 bases and J gave up 0 bases, with 10 bases separating them. This CDR3 is 14 amino acids long.

Material: CD4+ T cells from PBMCs cultured with HIV peptides, obtained before COVID-19 vaccination. Subset in this sample: HIV-1 Nef peptide pool negative control/reference culture. This rearrangement joins TRBV7-3 to TRBJ1-1, with D unresolved. This clonotype originated in a human donor who had a prior SARS-CoV-2 infection. The CDR3 bases are TGTGCCAGCAGCCTACTAGGCGTGAACACTGAAGCTTTCTTT. This gives the protein CASSLLGVNTEAFF.